Sequencing of this T cell receptor (beta chain) was carried out in a study of Ad26.COV2.S vaccination and SARS-CoV-2 variants. In the study overall: Doses of Ad26.COV2.S were injected into muscle once or twice, 56 days apart.

About this clone itself: Its antigen is undetermined.

The treatment was: roughly 18 received Ad26.COV2.S at low or high dose, single or two shots; about 5 received placebo; per-sample allocation not given. Collection of samples fell on day 63 after the first vaccine or placebo injection. Whole-study results and caveats: People who got the vaccine had more spike-specific TCR breadth than people who got placebo. Whether participants received vaccine or placebo, their non-spike TCR breadth was similar.

Profiled with immunoSEQ multiplex PCR; TCRdb holds only in-frame clones, not every one. Here the sample spans around 450,000 clones, approximately 92% being singletons. This CDR3 contains 12 residues. Germline-derived CDR1 and CDR2 are ENHRY and SYGVKD. Trimming pared 5 bases from V and 5 bases from J, leaving 7 bases between. This specimen was peripheral blood, taken in a trial of Ad26.COV2.S vaccine versus placebo. V usage is TRBV10-3 and J usage is TRBJ1-5; D not resolved. The receptor was isolated from a person aged 18 to 65 who received the Ad26.COV2.S COVID-19 vaccine or a placebo. This chain's CDR3 is CAISQPDQPQHF. The CDR3 DNA follows: TGTGCCATCAGTCAGCCCGATCAGCCCCAGCATTTT.